This T cell receptor (beta chain) was found in a study of metastatic and nonmetastatic thyroid tumors. Study-level information: A comparison of repertoires was made across blood and tumor or nodule tissue from malignant and benign thyroid patients.

By sample share, this clone is medium-sized. Using MiXCR, TCRdb re-called clones from the PCR reads. The sample has around 30,000 clones, roughly 3.7% seen once. CDR1 is MNHNS, CDR2 SASEGT, per germline. V was clipped by 0 bases and J by 3 bases; unmatched bases: 1. The CDR3 length is 15 residues. Thyroid surgery had not been preceded by any treatment in any patient. The TCR sequence derives from a female donor with papillary thyroid cancer or a benign thyroid nodule (not recorded which). Some clones in this sample may be carry-over from other donors' samples. Sequencing was done on a sample of blood. The rearrangement uses TRBV6-1 and TRBJ2-2, with 7 bases matching TRBD2. CDR3 sequence: CASSEAGGYTGELFF. The CDR3 DNA follows: TGTGCCAGCAGTGAAGCGGGGGGGTACACCGGGGAGCTGTTTTTT.